This T cell receptor beta chain was captured in a study of TIL therapy for anti-PD-1-resistant metastatic lung cancer. The CDR3 loop spans 16 amino acids. V lost 0 bases and J lost 2, with 11 bases in between. The germline CDR1 and CDR2 sequences are MDHEN and SYDVKM. Study-wide results and limits: This highly selected cohort may not generalize to typical lung cancer patients.

As to this clone: The antigen is undetermined.

Sequencing used immunoSEQ v3. Survey-level samples got approximately 1.8 million read pairs; deep-level samples got about 5-6 million. Only in-frame clones appear in the TCRdb table, and some are missing; sequencing was by immunoSEQ multiplex PCR. The sample has tens of thousands of clones; approximately 70% are singletons. The time point was: pre-treatment sample, taken before nivolumab and TIL therapy. The tumor samples were excised metastases, mostly pleural nodules or supraclavicular lymph nodes. The sequence derives from a person between 25 and 79 years old with non-small cell lung cancer. The sequencing here drew on tumor tissue, taken at baseline. The gene calls are TRBV28 and TRBJ1-5, with D tentatively TRBD1 (5 bases). CDR3 in DNA: TGTGCCAGCAGTTTATGGGGGCCGGGAGGCAATCAGCCCCAGCATTTT. This encodes CASSLWGPGGNQPQHF.